Sequencing of this TCR beta chain was carried out in a study of cytomegalovirus exposure and HLA in healthy donors (dated by TCRdb to the late 2010s). About the study as a whole: An earlier analysis of 550 to 700 of the donors reported 250 to 300 Gb of sequence data and 117 million unique TCR beta sequences from 150 million to 200 million T cells. A handful of DR-DQ haplotypes were treated as single units for association and clustering because of strong linkage in the cohort. The study aimed to test whether signatures of past pathogen exposure could be identified by cataloging public T cell receptors. Genome-wide SNP genotypes for about 55% of the roughly 670 donors were used in a later genetic analysis, which treated that subset as a discovery cohort. The number of typed donors differed by locus: 629-630 for A, B, C, DRB1 and DQB1; approximately 530 for DQA1; 606 for DPA1; and roughly 450 for DPB1. In a later analysis, previously published TCR beta repertoires from some 640 donors were re-analyzed and high-resolution HLA genotyping was added so that TCR occurrence patterns could be studied. Among 300 to 450 genotyped donors of the cohort, an average of around 240,000 unique TCR beta nucleotide sequences were sequenced per donor, 15% to 20% of them non-productive. To decide whether each TCR beta V gene segment behaved as functional or pseudogenic, an earlier analysis of approximately 590 of the donors relied on high-throughput TCR beta sequencing. Roughly 310 gigabases of sequencing data and tens of millions of unique TCR sequences were included in an early release covering about 600 HLA-typed donors. To predict cytomegalovirus infection status, the study brought together high-throughput TCR immunosequencing, statistical association of individual TCRs with disease status, and machine learning. Donor age, sex, ethnicity and CMV serostatus were compiled together with the repertoire data. The T cell repertoires of several hundred subjects were profiled by immunosequencing and related to cytomegalovirus serostatus. A separate validation cohort of over 95 different subjects was used in addition to the roughly 620-subject first cohort. Rather than using new phenotypic data, the later analysis identified candidate immune exposures from TCR beta sequences and from how often those sequences occurred across donors. The genetic ancestry cluster associated with self-reported Caucasian donors included approximately 85% of the roughly 390 genotyped donors. HLA typing covered class I and class II loci at four-digit resolution. Every repertoire in the discovery cohort had been generated on one and the same sequencing platform.

What the work shows at the level of the full study, not this receptor alone: In a later analysis, HLA-associated TCR beta chains showed more clonal expansion and lower generation probabilities than non-associated chains that were equally common. The sequencing pipeline was judged likely to have produced a cluster of highly shared sequence variants as a technical artifact. Most CMV-associated TCR beta chains appeared to be HLA-restricted in a later analysis, and the HLA associations seemed to be driven largely by CMV exposure. Because counts were too low, roughly 16 rarely observed V segments, including chromosome 9 orphons, were excluded from the earlier analysis of 587 of the donors. According to a later analysis, parvovirus B19, influenza, CMV and Epstein-Barr virus appeared linked to several top co-occurrence clusters. This cohort had only TCR beta chains sequenced, and the lack of alpha or paired-chain data limited which features could be detected. In a later analysis, the rate of TCR association differed among HLA loci, with DRB1 alleles having the most associated TCRs and HLA-C alleles having the fewest. For the cohort, immune exposure information was limited to CMV serostatus. In vitro tests confirmed that a few of the cytomegalovirus-associated TCR beta chains recognize cytomegalovirus antigens. A further reported finding was that TCR beta sequences accurately predicted the HLA-A and HLA-B alleles for most subjects in the first cohort. The presence/absence analyses assumed that sequencing depth was roughly uniform across donors, and that assumption may not be true. V-gene and J-gene trimming of TCR beta chains was associated with a missense DCLRE1C variant in a later genetic analysis, and the association was replicated in an independent cohort. The classifier was reported to diagnose cytomegalovirus status with high specificity and sensitivity in both the original and validation cohorts. Most TCR sequences were observed very rarely across donors, whereas some public TCRs were present in many individuals. In the study, roughly 160 TCR beta chains were listed as associated with cytomegalovirus. In a later analysis, 16,951 TCR beta sequences were associated with specific HLA alleles at a false discovery rate of 0.05. According to a later genetic analysis, donors in an Asian-associated ancestry cluster had fewer N-insertions in productive TCRs than the roughly 660-donor mean. Some IMGT-functional V segments, including TRBV6-2 and TRBV6-3, could not be distinguished by the 87-base-pair reads and were therefore excluded. In an earlier analysis of approximately 590 of the donors, most TCR beta V segments appeared in productive rearrangements about 87% or about 30% of the time, broadly matching IMGT annotations. It was suggested by the authors that the approach could potentially be generalized to other disease states and immunological phenotypes. Linkage disequilibrium might explain the correlated functional status among segregating V segments, but an unknown experimental factor could not be ruled out. Because HLA typing was unavailable for some donors at each locus, only the typed subset was used in association tests. When HLA alleles, especially DR and DQ, strongly co-occurred, attributing TCR associations to individual alleles was difficult.

Library preparation was by the immunoSEQ multiplex PCR assay. For the multiplex PCR, a mixture combining 60 forward primers for TCR Vbeta segments and 13 reverse primers for TCR Jbeta segments was used. The CDR3 region of rearranged TCR beta genes was amplified from genomic DNA with a multiplex PCR assay. Amplified TCR beta libraries were sequenced as 87-base-pair reads on the Illumina HiSeq System. The study's processing was this. In a later analysis, 77 million or so unique TCR beta chains were counted across the 500 to 850 repertoires, and about 9.9 million of these chains were shared by at least two donors. Raw reads were error-corrected and collapsed into unique sequences by a nearest-neighbor algorithm in which closely related sequences were merged to remove PCR and sequencing errors. Alignment of CDR3 sequences to IMGT reference sequences was used to assign V, D and J gene segments. Each retained sequence needed at least a six-nucleotide match to both a V gene segment and a J gene segment. A rearrangement counted as productive if the CDR3 had no stop codons and remained in frame with V and J, and every other rearrangement counted as non-productive. CDR3 was defined according to IMGT convention as the region running from the second conserved V-encoded cysteine to the conserved J-encoded phenylalanine. The earlier analysis of 450 to 750 of the donors excluded any sequence lacking an unambiguous match to a single V gene segment. An earlier analysis of some 500 of the donors classified V segments as functional when productive rearrangements were above 56.7% and as segregating when the standard deviation between donors was above 5%. A statistical classification framework was built to diagnose cytomegalovirus status from the catalog of TCR beta chain sequences. In a later analysis, V and J genes were assigned by comparing TCR nucleotide sequences against IMGT/GENE-DB human TR gene sequences. In a later analysis, CDR3 sequences and most-parsimonious VDJ recombination scenarios were assigned using the TCRdist pipeline. In a later analysis, each TCR beta chain was defined by its CDR3 amino acid sequence together with its V-gene family, and reads without a unique V-gene family were excluded. To address suspected cross-contamination and a sequencing artifact, a later analysis removed 592 highly shared, low-generation-probability nucleotide sequences. In a later analysis, a clonal expansion index was calculated for each public chain from normalized within-repertoire ranks of inferred template counts. Generation probabilities in a later analysis came from a VDJ recombination model fitted to out-of-frame rearrangements, and those results were checked against IGoR. In a later analysis, hypergeometric tests were used to score TCR-TCR, TCR-HLA and TCR-CMV co-occurrence, with a repertoire-size bias correction applied to TCR pairs. In a later analysis, false discovery rates were estimated by permuting HLA or CMV assignments 20 times. In a later analysis, co-occurring TCRs were grouped using DBSCAN, with TCRdist sequence similarity added in when clustering inside HLA-allele-positive subsets. Repertoires with fewer than 30,000 or more than 120,000 public chains were left out of co-occurrence clustering, as were roughly five repertoires with anomalous nucleotide sharing. TCRdb obtained this table from immuneACCESS and retained in-frame rearrangements with V and J assigned. These tables miss some clones; where compared with another copy, unresolved V genes account for less than half of the shortfall, and the remainder is unexplained. That table is the source of V, J and clone size, and D and trimming were worked out from the DNA. This sample lists about 140,000 clones; around 79% were detected once. Clones ranked in the top ten supply approximately 3% of the sample.

About this clone itself: What this receptor recognizes is not known. No base qualities exist here, and no much larger clone lies one base off it.

In total, approximately 610 healthy bone marrow donors made up the cohort. At the time of sampling, every cohort member was nominally healthy, though immune exposures that went unrecorded were likely present. The donor was CMV seronegative and was included in the group of over 300 seronegative cohort members. Every donor gave a peripheral blood sample, and the peripheral blood mononuclear cells from that sample were used for TCR beta sequencing. The Qiagen DNeasy Blood Extraction Kit was used to extract genomic DNA from the blood cell samples. At the junction V is shortened by 6 bases and J by 10 bases, with 12 bases in between. The CDR3 starts with the cysteine, ends with the phenylalanine, and has 11 residues. Only the CDR3 DNA is retained, 33 bases long and in frame from the first base. CDR1 and CDR2 are read off the germline V gene as MDHEN and SYDVKM.

This clonotype was sampled from a female donor in good health and CMV-seronegative. The sequenced sample consisted of PBMCs. The chain couples TRBV28 to TRBJ1-1, and the D gene may be TRBD1, 5 bases matching. The nucleotide sequence is given as TGTGCCAGCAGCCCAATGGGGGGAGCTTTCTTT. This is translated as CASSPMGGAFF.